A single sample gave rise to the 30 T cell receptor beta chains below, sequenced in a study of identical twins. TCRdb reanalysed the 5' RACE reads using MiXCR and keeps one entry per CDR3 protein. The table has 240,000 or so distinct CDR3 sequences, roughly 13% seen once. In addition, the sample was reused for a study of yellow fever vaccine responses in identical twins.

The sequenced material came from memory (CD45RO+) T cells sorted from blood. The receptor source for this set is a woman under 30 in good health.

The chain couples TRBV3-1 to TRBJ2-5, with a possible D match to TRBD2 (6 bases). In germline, CDR1 is LGHDT, CDR2 YNNKEL (reference sequence). V shed 1 base and J shed 5 bases, with 11 bases lying between them. CDR3 length equals 14 residues. CDR3 amino acids: CASSQGRRGETQYF. DNA for the CDR3: TGTGCCAGCAGCCAAGGCCGGCGGGGCGAGACCCAGTACTTC.

The V and J genes are TRBV10-1 and TRBJ1-5; a weak D match, TRBD1 (5 bases). Trimming removed 5 bases at V and 7 bases at J, with 39 bases between. The CDR3 has 22 amino acids. In germline, CDR1 is WNHNN, CDR2 SYGVQD (reference sequence). CDR3 sequence reads: CASSCNNAPGPSHPLFRQPQHF. DNA for the CDR3: TGCGCCAGCAGTTGCAACAACGCTCCGGGACCAAGTCATCCCTTATTCCGGCAGCCCCAGCATTTT.

This clonotype was seen a handful of times. The chain combines TRBV3-1 with TRBJ2-5, with 7 positions matching TRBD1. Trimming cost V 2 bases and J 4 bases; bases outside gene matches: 7. Germline CDR1 reads LGHDT; CDR2 reads YNNKEL (reference sequence). The length of the CDR3 is 15 residues. CDR3 sequence (DNA): TGTGCCAGCAGCCAAACGACAGGGAAGGGAGAGACCCAGTACTTC. This codes for CASSQTTGKGETQYF.

This clonotype was counted a few times. The chain joins TRBV7-8 to TRBJ2-1; TRBD1 agrees at 9 bases. The V segment lost 4 bases and the J segment 9 bases; nucleotides outside the gene matches: 10. This CDR3 is 15 amino acids long. Germline CDR1 and CDR2: SGHVS and FQNEAQ. The CDR3 DNA sequence: TGTGCCAGCAGCTATCAGGGACAGGGCTCTGGTGAGCAGTTCTTC. Translated: CASSYQGQGSGEQFF.

This chain joins TRBV18 and TRBJ1-1; D call uncertain. In germline, CDR1 is KGHSH, CDR2 LQKENI. Trimming left V 3 bases short and J 1 base short, with 9 bases between. This CDR3 region has 14 residues. The CDR3 loop is CASSPSTGNTEAFF. The CDR3 DNA sequence: TGTGCCAGCTCACCTAGTACGGGGAACACTGAAGCTTTCTTT. Full variable domain (remainder filled in from reference TRBV18 and TRBJ1-1): NAGVMQNPRHLVRRRGQEARLRCSPMKGHSHVYWYRQLPEEGLKFMVYLQKENIIDESGMPKERFSAEFPKEGPSILRIQQVVRGDSAAYFCASSPSTGNTEAFFGQGTRLTVV.

This clonotype showed up many times. V gene TRBV5-1 combines with J gene TRBJ2-7; TRBD2 matches at 7 bases. The CDR3 is 15 residues long. The trim removed 4 bases at V and 0 bases at J, leaving 7 bases unmatched. In germline, CDR1 is SGHRS, CDR2 YFSETQ. The CDR3 here is CASSMTGGGSYEQYF. In DNA, the CDR3 is TGCGCCAGCAGCATGACTGGCGGGGGCTCCTACGAGCAGTACTTC.

This clonotype has a count of ten or more. The chain carries TRBV29-1 and TRBJ2-7, with D possibly being TRBD2 (6 bases). Trimming pared 3 bases from V and 5 bases from J, leaving 11 bases between. The CDR3 spans 12 residues. Germline assignment: CDR1 SQVTM and CDR2 ANQGSEA. CDR3: CSVDPGADEQYF. CDR3 DNA: TGCAGCGTTGATCCGGGAGCGGACGAGCAGTACTTC.

J is TRBJ2-3 and V is TRBV5-1; 12 positions match TRBD2. CDR3 length: 16 amino acids. V shed 5 bases, J shed 1 base, and the junction held 5 bases outside the gene matches. CDR1 and CDR2 from the germline V gene are SGHRS and YFSETQ. Here the CDR3 DNA reads TGCGCCAGCAGACTAGCGGGAGGCTTGGGCACAGATACGCAGTATTTT. It codes for CASRLAGGLGTDTQYF.

This clonotype was recorded at least ten times. The rearrangement uses TRBV4-1 and TRBJ2-4; D unclear. V lost 0 bases, J lost 6 bases, and 18 bases lay in between. The CDR3 totals 17 residues. From germline, CDR1 is MGHRA and CDR2 YSYEKL. The CDR3 nucleotides read TGCGCCAGCAGCCAAGATGGTACTACCCCGAAGGGAAACATTCAGTACTTC. Its protein product is CASSQDGTTPKGNIQYF.

V and J are TRBV18 and TRBJ2-7; TRBD1 agrees at 7 bases. CDR1 KGHSH and CDR2 LQKENI come from the germline V gene. The CDR3 is 14 amino acids. The V segment lost 0 bases and the J segment 2 bases; nucleotides outside the gene matches: 1. The CDR3, as DNA: TGTGCCAGCTCACCACCGGGACAGCCCTACGAGCAGTACTTC. It encodes CASSPPGQPYEQYF. The full variable domain, with the rest looked up from reference TRBV18 and TRBJ2-7, is NAGVMQNPRHLVRRRGQEARLRCSPMKGHSHVYWYRQLPEEGLKFMVYLQKENIIDESGMPKERFSAEFPKEGPSILRIQQVVRGDSAAYFCASSPPGQPYEQYFGPGTRLTVT.

This sequence joins TRBV18 and TRBJ2-2; D not resolved. Germline-derived CDR1 and CDR2 are KGHSH and LQKENI. This CDR3 has 16 residues. Between the trimmed V and J ends, which lost 4 bases and 2 bases, there was a span of 14 bases. The CDR3 DNA reads TGTGCCAGCTCACTCACCTCCAGAACCAACACCGGGGAGCTGTTTTTT. Translation: CASSLTSRTNTGELFF.

In its sample, this clonotype was seen many times. The rearrangement links TRBV3-1 to TRBJ2-1; weak D call: TRBD2 (5 bases). The CDR3 has 15 amino acids. Per the germline V gene, CDR1 is LGHDT and CDR2 is YNNKEL (reference sequence). V gave up 4 bases and J gave up 4 bases, with 14 bases separating them. CDR3 nucleotides: TGTGCCAGCAGCCTCAAATTTGACTATTACAATGAGCAGTTCTTC. Its translation: CASSLKFDYYNEQFF.

This clonotype was picked up a small number of times. CDR3 region: CAIRWTGKPNEQFF. The CDR3 DNA reads as TGTGCCATCAGGTGGACAGGGAAACCCAATGAGCAGTTCTTC. This chain uses TRBV10-3 with TRBJ2-1; TRBD1 aligns across 8 bases. The CDR3 spans 14 residues. V gave up 6 bases and J gave up 6 bases; unmatched junction bases: 7. The germline CDR1 and CDR2 sequences are ENHRY and SYGVKD.

A few counts support this clonotype. The chain has TRBV5-1 and TRBJ2-3, with D maybe TRBD1 (8 bases). This CDR3 comprises 16 residues. The germline gives CDR1 SGHRS, CDR2 YFSETQ. Deletions cut 4 bases from V and 1 base from J, with 16 bases between. The CDR3 nucleotides read TGCGCCAGCAGCGGGACCACAGGGGGGGGCACAGATACGCAGTATTTT. This translates into CASSGTTGGGTDTQYF.

This clonotype was picked up many times. The V call is TRBV20-1, the J call TRBJ2-7; D is possibly TRBD1 (6 bases). There are 14 residues in the CDR3. Trimming left V 2 bases short and J 2 bases short, with 13 bases between. Germline CDR1 and CDR2: DFQATT and SNEGSKA (reference sequence). The CDR3 nucleotides read TGCAGTGCTAGATTGGCAAGGGGGACCTACGAGCAGTACTTC. Amino acid sequence: CSARLARGTYEQYF.

Ten or more counts support this clonotype. This sequence joins TRBV6-1 and TRBJ2-7; a weak D match, TRBD1 (5 bases). The V end was cut by 6 bases, the J end by 2 bases, with 20 bases between. The CDR3 spans 16 residues. CDR1 MNHNS and CDR2 SASEGT come from the germline V gene. The CDR3 protein is CASSPITVGVPYEQYF. DNA of the CDR3: TGTGCCAGCAGCCCAATCACGGTAGGGGTTCCCTACGAGCAGTACTTC.

This clonotype was detected a few times. The CDR3 DNA is TGTGCCAGCAGCGCTACATTCACAGATACGCAGTATTTT. This sequence encodes CASSATFTDTQYF. The chain employs TRBV6-4 and TRBJ2-3; D is unclear. V lost 6 bases to trimming and J lost 2 bases, with 9 bases between them. The germline CDR1 and CDR2 sequences are MRHNA and SNTAGT. The CDR3 has 13 amino acids.

In this sample, this clonotype turned up a few times. V gene TRBV28 combines with J gene TRBJ2-1; D assignment may be TRBD1 or TRBD2 (5 bases each). Looked up from germline, CDR1 is MDHEN and CDR2 is SYDVKM. CDR3 length: 14 amino acids. V gave up 6 bases and J gave up 0 bases, with 9 bases separating them. The CDR3 DNA reads TGTGCCAGCAGGAGGGGAAGCTCCTACAATGAGCAGTTCTTC. It is translated as CASRRGSSYNEQFF. Based on the CDR3 plus reference TRBV28 and TRBJ2-1, the full variable domain is DVKVTQSSRYLVKRTGEKVFLECVQDMDHENMFWYRQDPGLGLRLIYFSYDVKMKEKGDIPEGYSVSREKKERFSLILESASTNQTSMYLCASRRGSSYNEQFFGPGTRLTVL.

This clonotype was counted many times. The rearrangement joins TRBV12-3 or TRBV12-4 to TRBJ2-1; TRBD2 agrees at 7 bases. There are 12 residues in the CDR3. V shed 6 bases, J shed 10 bases, and the junction held 6 bases outside the gene matches. CDR3 residues: CASRRLAGEQFF. Here the CDR3 DNA reads TGTGCCAGCAGGAGACTAGCTGGGGAGCAGTTCTTC.

In its sample, this clonotype was seen many times. The rearrangement joins TRBV3-1 to TRBJ1-2; TRBD1 might be the D (6 bases). The CDR3 spans 15 residues. Germline CDR1 and CDR2: LGHDT and YNNKEL (reference sequence). Trimming stripped 1 base from V and 2 bases from J, with 11 bases between. CDR3 nucleotides: TGTGCCAGCAGCCAAGGAGTCCAGGGGAACTATGGCTACACCTTC. Translated, it gives CASSQGVQGNYGYTF. The whole variable domain, filled in from reference TRBV3-1 and TRBJ1-2, reads DTAVSQTPKYLVTQMGNDKSIKCEQNLGHDTMYWYKQDSKKFLKIMFSYNNKELIINETVPNRFSPKSPDKAHLNLHINSLELGDSAVYFCASSQGVQGNYGYTFGSGTRLTVV.

This clonotype was detected ten times or more. The chain links TRBV29-1 to TRBJ2-3; 11 bases line up with TRBD1. The germline CDR1 and CDR2 sequences are SQVTM and ANQGSEA. The CDR3 runs 14 residues. The ends lost 6 bases at V and 4 bases at J; junction bases unmatched: 6. The CDR3 loop reads CSVEDRGRADTQYF. The CDR3 DNA reads TGCAGCGTGGAGGACAGGGGGCGTGCAGATACGCAGTATTTT.

This chain uses TRBV29-1 with TRBJ1-5; D gene unclear. Germline-derived CDR1 and CDR2 are SQVTM and ANQGSEA. The CDR3 consists of 13 residues. Trimming cost V 6 bases and J 0 bases, with 9 bases left between them. The CDR3 spells CSVSTDSNQPQHF. CDR3 in DNA: TGCAGCGTGTCGACGGATAGCAATCAGCCCCAGCATTTT.

Notes on this clonotype: This could be a read error, since a much larger clone is one nucleotide away. The V and J genes are TRBV29-1 and TRBJ2-1; D remains ambiguous. V lost 6 bases, J lost 6 bases, and 21 bases lay in between. The CDR3 length is 15 residues. Per germline, CDR1 SQVTM and CDR2 ANQGSEA. CDR3 amino acids: CSVSPGEASSNEQFF. The DNA of the CDR3 is TGCAGCGTCAGCCCAGGAGAGGCGAGTAGCAATGAGCAGTTCTTC.

The chain combines TRBV28 with TRBJ2-2; 13 bases line up with TRBD2. V was pared by 2 bases and J by 0 bases, with 0 bases of the junction left unmatched. Germline CDR1 is MDHEN and CDR2 is SYDVKM. The CDR3 extends over 17 amino acids. The CDR3 DNA is TGTGCCAGCAGTTTAGGACTAGCGGGAGCGAACACCGGGGAGCTGTTTTTT. Its protein is CASSLGLAGANTGELFF. The variable domain in full, completed from reference TRBV28 and TRBJ2-2, reads DVKVTQSSRYLVKRTGEKVFLECVQDMDHENMFWYRQDPGLGLRLIYFSYDVKMKEKGDIPEGYSVSREKKERFSLILESASTNQTSMYLCASSLGLAGANTGELFFGEGSRLTVL.

The rearrangement links TRBV5-1 to TRBJ2-1; 8 bases match TRBD1. Losses at the gene ends were 4 bases for V and 10 bases for J; bases not matched to a gene: 13. The CDR3 totals 15 residues. The V gene's germline CDR1 is SGHRS and CDR2 YFSETQ. The CDR3 DNA is TGCGCCAGCAGCACCGGACAGGGAGACCTGAGGGAGCAGTTCTTC. Protein: CASSTGQGDLREQFF.

This clonotype was observed a handful of times. V and J are TRBV7-2 and TRBJ2-3, with 12 bases matching TRBD2. CDR3 length: 16 amino acids. Per the germline V gene, CDR1 is SGHTA and CDR2 is FQGNSA. V was clipped by 4 bases and J by 2 bases; unmatched bases: 4. CDR3 in amino acids: CASSWTSGKVTDTQYF. The CDR3 nucleotides are TGTGCCAGCAGCTGGACTAGCGGGAAAGTCACAGATACGCAGTATTTT.

The chain links TRBV3-1 to TRBJ1-2, with 7 positions matching TRBD1. V shed 3 bases, J shed 7 bases, and the junction held 8 bases outside the gene matches. This CDR3 has 14 residues. CDR1 and CDR2 from the germline V gene are LGHDT and YNNKEL (reference sequence). The DNA for the CDR3 is TGTGCCAGCAGCCAGGTTTCGAGGGGGCCTGGCTACACCTTC. It specifies CASSQVSRGPGYTF.

The chain couples TRBV10-1 to TRBJ2-7; the D gene is possibly TRBD1 (6 bases). Trimming removed 3 bases from V and 3 bases from J, with 9 bases in between. The CDR3 has 13 amino acids. CDR1 is WNHNN, CDR2 SYGVQD, per germline (reference sequence). The CDR3 coding sequence is TGCGCCAGCAGTGACGACAGGTTCTACGAGCAGTACTTC. Protein sequence: CASSDDRFYEQYF.

The genes are TRBV4-2 and TRBJ2-7; the match to TRBD1 covers 9 bases. V lost 3 bases to trimming and J lost 6 bases; unmatched junction nucleotides: 9. CDR1 is LGHNA, CDR2 YNFKEQ, per germline. This CDR3 comprises 15 residues. The CDR3: CASSQGDRASSEQYF. CDR3 bases: TGTGCCAGCAGCCAGGGGGACAGGGCCAGTAGCGAGCAGTACTTC.

This clonotype was counted a few times. Here the CDR3 DNA reads TGTGCCAGCAGCCAAGATTTCAGAGAGCAGTACTTC. Translating it yields CASSQDFREQYF. V usage is TRBV3-1 and J usage is TRBJ2-7; the D is unclear. V was pared by 0 bases and J by 7 bases, with 7 bases between. Per germline, CDR1 LGHDT and CDR2 YNNKEL (reference sequence). The CDR3 loop spans 12 amino acids.